The entry that follows covers one T cell receptor beta chain sequence. Antigen: not known. All of the isolated RNA was reverse transcribed, so expressed TCRB transcripts were sequenced. Mean read depth for naive, central memory and regulatory T cell samples was about 3.6 million reads. The table came from immunoSEQ multiplex PCR; TCRdb's copy has only in-frame clones and leaves some out. Of approximately 270,000 clones listed, roughly an eighth are singletons. This record belongs to a study of beta chain features in type 1 diabetes. Background on the study: Across all samples, fewer than 140 million sorted cells were examined. Study observations and caveats: Among patients with Type 1 diabetes, TCRB CDR3s were moderately but significantly shorter in every one of the four CD4+ subsets. More deletions and fewer insertions at VDJ junctions were seen in type 1 diabetes patients. With patients and controls alike, PCR might favor shorter templates to an equal degree.

With V trimmed by 2 bases and J by 2 bases, 2 bases remained unmatched. This CDR3 has 14 amino acids. CDR1 and CDR2 (germline): MNHEY, SVGAGI. The sample taken for sequencing was naive CD4+ T cells from blood. This TCR was sampled from a man younger than 40 with type 1 diabetes. The V call is TRBV6-5, the J call TRBJ1-2, with 7 positions matching TRBD1. The CDR3 region is CASSYRGQNYGYTF. The DNA of the CDR3 is TGTGCCAGCAGTTACCGGGGACAGAACTATGGCTACACCTTC.